A single sample gave rise to the 12 T cell receptor beta chains below, sequenced in a study of CD8+ T cells in alopecia areata. Treatment reported: oral pan-JAK inhibitor, 5-10 mg twice daily. cDNA prepared by RNA extraction and subsequent reverse transcription served as the template for sequencing. The protocol was immunoSEQ multiplex PCR, while the TCRdb copy is restricted to in-frame clones and leaves out a portion. Of approximately 100,000 clones listed, about nine tenths are singletons. The input for sequencing was CD8+ T cells sorted from blood, taken at approximately week 30, from a patient treated with tofacitinib. Receptors were obtained from a human donor with alopecia areata.

Regarding this clone: The identical CDR3 is also encoded by other nucleotide sequences in the sample. This chain uses TRBV29-1 with TRBJ2-7; D not certain. Germline V gene sequence: CDR1 SQVTM, CDR2 ANQGSEA. This CDR3 spans 12 amino acids. The V end lost 6 bases, the J end lost 1 base, and 10 bases lay between the germline ends. The DNA of the CDR3 is TGCAGCGTGGAGACGGATTCCTACGAGCAGTACTTC. It encodes CSVETDSYEQYF.

This clone was counted a single time. The genes are TRBV28 and TRBJ2-3, with TRBD1 matching 10 bases. Looked up from germline, CDR1 is MDHEN and CDR2 is SYDVKM. This CDR3 spans 18 amino acids. The V segment lost 5 bases and the J segment 0 bases; nucleotides outside the gene matches: 11. CDR3 sequence (DNA): TGTGCCAGCAGTCAACCGGGACAGGGGTCTCCTAGCACAGATACGCAGTATTTT. Translated, it gives CASSQPGQGSPSTDTQYF.

As DNA, the CDR3 is TGTGCCAGCAGCACGACAGGGACCTACGAGCAGTACTTC. Its protein product is CASSTTGTYEQYF. The chain recombines TRBV7-9 with TRBJ2-7, with 7 positions matching TRBD1. CDR1 is SEHNR and CDR2 is FQNEAQ in the germline V gene (reference sequence). The CDR3 runs to 13 residues. V shed 5 bases and J 2 bases; nucleotides not matched to a gene: 3.

The rearrangement uses TRBV27 and TRBJ2-1; D is possibly TRBD2 (5 bases). The CDR3 sequence is 14 residues long. Germline values: CDR1 MNHEY, CDR2 SMNVEV (reference sequence). Trimming took 6 bases from V and 10 from J, leaving 19 bases between them. The CDR3 coding sequence is TGTGCCAGCAGCGAAAGCGGCCCGCGGAGGGAGCAGTTCTTC. This translates into CASSESGPRREQFF.

This clone has a single count. The V call is TRBV2, the J call TRBJ2-1; D remains ambiguous. V lost 7 bases to trimming and J lost 2 bases, with 18 bases between them. The CDR3 covers 16 residues. The germline V gene has CDR1 SNHLY and CDR2 FYNNEI. CDR3 sequence: CASTQLRWRTYNEQFF. For the CDR3, the DNA is TGTGCCAGCACCCAACTCCGGTGGCGAACCTACAATGAGCAGTTCTTC.

This clone has more than one count but fewer than ten. V usage is TRBV6-1 and J usage is TRBJ2-6; the D gene is possibly TRBD2 (5 bases). Per germline, CDR1 MNHNS and CDR2 SASEGT. V lost 2 bases to trimming and J lost 2 bases, with 7 bases between them. CDR3 length equals 15 residues. This chain's CDR3 is CASSERGPGANVLTF. The CDR3, as DNA: TGTGCCAGCAGTGAACGGGGTCCTGGGGCCAACGTCCTGACTTTC.

V is TRBV2 and J is TRBJ2-5, with 10 bases matching TRBD2. After removal of 4 bases from V and 0 bases from J, the junction contained 5 bases not matched to a gene. This CDR3 spans 16 amino acids. Germline CDR1 and CDR2: SNHLY and FYNNEI. The CDR3 loop is CASSVDLAGDQETQYF. CDR3 DNA: TGTGCCAGCAGTGTTGATCTAGCGGGAGACCAAGAGACCCAGTACTTC.

The chain combines TRBV27 with TRBJ2-1; D perhaps matches TRBD2 (6 bases). The V gene's germline CDR1 is MNHEY and CDR2 SMNVEV (reference sequence). V shed 3 bases and J shed 0 bases, with 12 bases lying between them. This CDR3 contains 16 residues. CDR3 nucleotides: TGTGCCAGCAGTTTCACGGGACTGAGCTCCTACAATGAGCAGTTCTTC. As protein: CASSFTGLSSYNEQFF.

Only a few counts were recorded for this clone. CDR3 in DNA: TGTGCCAGCAGCTTACTCACAGGGGATGAGCAGTTCTTC. Translation: CASSLLTGDEQFF. The chain employs TRBV7-9 and TRBJ2-1, with 7 positions matching TRBD1. CDR1 is SEHNR and CDR2 is FQNEAQ in the germline V gene (reference sequence). The CDR3 covers 13 residues. J lost 8 bases, V lost 2 bases, and 3 bases had no gene match.

This chain uses TRBV27 with TRBJ2-3; 12 nucleotides match TRBD1. Trimming removed 6 bases from V and 6 bases from J; junction bases left unmatched: 13. There are 17 residues in the CDR3. Germline V gene data show CDR1 as MNHEY and CDR2 as SMNVEV (reference sequence). The CDR3 loop is CASSLDGPGQGADTQYF. CDR3 DNA sequence: TGTGCCAGCAGCCTTGACGGACCGGGACAGGGGGCCGATACGCAGTATTTT.

The chain couples TRBV27 to TRBJ2-3; weak D call: TRBD1 (6 bases). The V end lost 0 bases, the J end lost 0 bases, and 13 bases lay between the germline ends. The length of the CDR3 is 17 residues. CDR1 MNHEY and CDR2 SMNVEV come from the germline V gene (reference sequence). In nucleotides, the CDR3 is TGTGCCAGCAGTTTATCGGGGACACATCTTAGCACAGATACGCAGTATTTT. Translated, it gives CASSLSGTHLSTDTQYF.

The rearrangement joins TRBV27 to TRBJ1-1; 9 bases agree with TRBD1. Unmatched junction bases numbered 6, after V lost 4 bases and J lost 6 bases. This CDR3 contains 14 residues. From germline, CDR1 is MNHEY and CDR2 SMNVEV (reference sequence). The CDR3 protein is CASSSQGARAEAFF. For the CDR3, the DNA is TGTGCCAGCAGTTCACAGGGGGCGCGCGCTGAAGCTTTCTTT.